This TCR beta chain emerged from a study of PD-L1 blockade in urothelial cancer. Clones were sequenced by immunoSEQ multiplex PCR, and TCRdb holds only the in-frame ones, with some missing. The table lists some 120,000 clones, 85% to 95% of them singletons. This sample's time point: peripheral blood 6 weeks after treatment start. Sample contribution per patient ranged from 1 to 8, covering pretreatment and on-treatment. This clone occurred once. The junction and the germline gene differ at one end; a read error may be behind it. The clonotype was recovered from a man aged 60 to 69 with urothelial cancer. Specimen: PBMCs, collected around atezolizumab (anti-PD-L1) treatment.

The CDR3 sequence is CASSLRGTGLAGGPKTGELFF. The CDR3 nucleotides are TGTGCCAGCAGCTTAAGGGGTACAGGACTAGCGGGGGGGCCGAAGACCGGGGAGCTGTTTTTT. The chain is built from TRBV7-3 and TRBJ2-2; 15 positions match TRBD2. CDR3 size: 21 residues. CDR1 is SGHTA and CDR2 is FQGTGA in the germline V gene.